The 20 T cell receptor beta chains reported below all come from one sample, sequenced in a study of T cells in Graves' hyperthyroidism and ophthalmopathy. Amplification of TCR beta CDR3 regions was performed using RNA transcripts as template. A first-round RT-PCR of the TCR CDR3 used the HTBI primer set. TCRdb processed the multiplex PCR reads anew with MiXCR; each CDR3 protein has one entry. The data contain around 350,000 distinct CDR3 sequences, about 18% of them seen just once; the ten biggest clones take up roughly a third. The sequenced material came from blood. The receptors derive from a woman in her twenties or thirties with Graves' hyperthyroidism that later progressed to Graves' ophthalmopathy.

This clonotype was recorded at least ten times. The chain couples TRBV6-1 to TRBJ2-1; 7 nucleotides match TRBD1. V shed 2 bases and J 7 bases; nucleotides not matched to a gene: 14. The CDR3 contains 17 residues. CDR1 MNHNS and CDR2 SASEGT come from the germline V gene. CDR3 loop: CASSEKRRQGQSNEQFF. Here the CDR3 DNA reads TGTGCCAGCAGTGAAAAACGCCGCCAGGGACAGTCTAATGAGCAGTTCTTC.

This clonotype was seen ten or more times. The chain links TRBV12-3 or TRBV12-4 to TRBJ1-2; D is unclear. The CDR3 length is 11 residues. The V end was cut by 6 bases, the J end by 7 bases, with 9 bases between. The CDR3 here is CASSRAGGYTF. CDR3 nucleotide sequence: TGTGCCAGCAGCCGGGCGGGTGGCTACACCTTC.

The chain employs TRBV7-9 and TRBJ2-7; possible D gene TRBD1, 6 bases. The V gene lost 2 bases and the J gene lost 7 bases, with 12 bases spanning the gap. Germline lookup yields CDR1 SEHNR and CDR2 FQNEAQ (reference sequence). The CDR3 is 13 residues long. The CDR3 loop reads CASSLIQGTEQYF. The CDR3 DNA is TGTGCCAGCAGCTTAATCCAGGGGACAGAGCAGTACTTC.

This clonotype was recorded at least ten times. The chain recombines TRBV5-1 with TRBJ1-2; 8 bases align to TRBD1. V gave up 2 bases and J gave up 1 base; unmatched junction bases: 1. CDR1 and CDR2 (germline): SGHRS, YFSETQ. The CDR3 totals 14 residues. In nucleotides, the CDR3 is TGCGCCAGCAGCTTTACAGGGGGTAACTATGGCTACACCTTC. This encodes CASSFTGGNYGYTF.

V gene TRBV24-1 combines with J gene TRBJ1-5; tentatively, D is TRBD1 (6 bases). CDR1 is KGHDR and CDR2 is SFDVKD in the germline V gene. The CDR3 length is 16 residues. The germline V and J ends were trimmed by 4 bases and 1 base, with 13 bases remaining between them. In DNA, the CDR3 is TGTGCCACCAGTGAATCCGGGACACCGAGCAATCAGCCCCAGCATTTT. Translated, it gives CATSESGTPSNQPQHF.

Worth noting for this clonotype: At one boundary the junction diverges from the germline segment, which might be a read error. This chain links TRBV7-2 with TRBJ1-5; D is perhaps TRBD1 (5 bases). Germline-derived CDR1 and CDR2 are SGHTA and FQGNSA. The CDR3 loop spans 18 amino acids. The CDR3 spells CANSLTSWDQVWNQPQHF. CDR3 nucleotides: TGTGCCAACAGCCTAACGTCATGGGACCAAGTTTGGAATCAGCCCCAGCATTTT.

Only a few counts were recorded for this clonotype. The CDR3 here is CASSYSDTYEQYF. For the CDR3, the DNA is TGTGCCAGCAGTTATTCCGACACCTACGAGCAGTACTTC. The chain carries TRBV6-9 and TRBJ2-7; D remains ambiguous. Trimming left V 0 bases short and J 2 bases short, with 5 bases between. Germline assignment: CDR1 MNHGY and CDR2 SVAAGI. The CDR3 loop spans 13 amino acids.

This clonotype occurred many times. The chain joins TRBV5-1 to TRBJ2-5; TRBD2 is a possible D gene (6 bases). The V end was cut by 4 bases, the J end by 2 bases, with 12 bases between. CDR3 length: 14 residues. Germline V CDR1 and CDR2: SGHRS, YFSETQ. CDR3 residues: CASSPLADQETQYF. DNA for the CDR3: TGCGCCAGCAGCCCCTTAGCGGATCAAGAGACCCAGTACTTC. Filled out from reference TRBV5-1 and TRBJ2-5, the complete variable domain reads KAGVTQTPRYLIKTRGQQVTLSCSPISGHRSVSWYQQTPGQGLQFLFEYFSETQRNKGNFPGRFSGRQFSNSRSEMNVSTLELGDSALYLCASSPLADQETQYFGPGTRLLVL.

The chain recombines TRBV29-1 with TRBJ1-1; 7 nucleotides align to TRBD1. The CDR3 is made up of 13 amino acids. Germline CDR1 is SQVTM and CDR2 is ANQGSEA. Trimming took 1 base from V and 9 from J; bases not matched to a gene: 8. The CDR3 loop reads CSVEAFEGQQAFF. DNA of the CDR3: TGCAGCGTTGAAGCCTTCGAGGGACAGCAAGCTTTCTTT.

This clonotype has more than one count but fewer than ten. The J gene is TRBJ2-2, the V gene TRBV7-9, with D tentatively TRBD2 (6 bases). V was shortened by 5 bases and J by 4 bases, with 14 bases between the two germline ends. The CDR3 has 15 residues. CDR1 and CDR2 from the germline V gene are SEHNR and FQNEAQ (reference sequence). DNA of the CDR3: TGTGCCAGCAGCCCAGTTGGGACTTCCACCGGGGAGCTGTTTTTT. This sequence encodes CASSPVGTSTGELFF.

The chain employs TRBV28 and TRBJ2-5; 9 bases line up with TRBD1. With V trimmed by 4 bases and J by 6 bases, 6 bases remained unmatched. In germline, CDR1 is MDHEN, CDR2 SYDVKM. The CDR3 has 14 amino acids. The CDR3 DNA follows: TGTGCCAGCAGTTCGGGGACAGGGCGAAAGACCCAGTACTTC. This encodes CASSSGTGRKTQYF.

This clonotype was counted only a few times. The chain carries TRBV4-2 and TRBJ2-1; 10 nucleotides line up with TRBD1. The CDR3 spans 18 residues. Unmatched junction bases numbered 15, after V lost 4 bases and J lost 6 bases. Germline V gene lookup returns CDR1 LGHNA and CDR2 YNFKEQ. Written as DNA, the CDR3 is TGTGCCAGCAGCCGAAACATTGCCGGGACAGGGGCAGGCAATGAGCAGTTCTTC. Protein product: CASSRNIAGTGAGNEQFF.

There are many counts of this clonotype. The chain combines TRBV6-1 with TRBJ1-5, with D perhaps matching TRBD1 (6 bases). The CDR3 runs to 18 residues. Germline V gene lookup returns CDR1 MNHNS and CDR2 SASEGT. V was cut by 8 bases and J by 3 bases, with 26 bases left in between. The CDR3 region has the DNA TGTGCCAGCGCAAAGACAGGCAACAAACTTACTCCCAATCAGCCCCAGCATTTT. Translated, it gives CASAKTGNKLTPNQPQHF.

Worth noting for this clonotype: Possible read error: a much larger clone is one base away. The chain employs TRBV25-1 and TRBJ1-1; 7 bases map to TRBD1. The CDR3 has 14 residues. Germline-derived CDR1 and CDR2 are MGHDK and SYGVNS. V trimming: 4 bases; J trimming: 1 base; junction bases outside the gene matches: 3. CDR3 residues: CASSGDRENTEAFF. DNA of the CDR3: TGTGCCAGCAGTGGTGACAGGGAGAACACTGAAGCTTTCTTT.

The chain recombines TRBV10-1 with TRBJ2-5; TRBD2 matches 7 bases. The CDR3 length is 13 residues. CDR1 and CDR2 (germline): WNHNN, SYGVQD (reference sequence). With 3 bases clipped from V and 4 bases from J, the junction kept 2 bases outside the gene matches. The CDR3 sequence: CASSDGGGETQYF. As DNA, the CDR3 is TGCGCCAGCAGTGACGGCGGGGGAGAGACCCAGTACTTC.

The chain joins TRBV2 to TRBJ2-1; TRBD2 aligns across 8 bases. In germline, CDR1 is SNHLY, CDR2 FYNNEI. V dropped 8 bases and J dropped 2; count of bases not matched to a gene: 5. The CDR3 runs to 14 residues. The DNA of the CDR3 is TGTGCCAGCCAGCGGGAGACCCCCTACAATGAGCAGTTCTTC. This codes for CASQRETPYNEQFF. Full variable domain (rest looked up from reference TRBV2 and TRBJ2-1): EPEVTQTPSHQVTQMGQEVILRCVPISNHLYFYWYRQILGQKVEFLVSFYNNEISEKSEIFDDQFSVERPDGSNFTLKIRSTKLEDSAMYFCASQRETPYNEQFFGPGTRLTVL.

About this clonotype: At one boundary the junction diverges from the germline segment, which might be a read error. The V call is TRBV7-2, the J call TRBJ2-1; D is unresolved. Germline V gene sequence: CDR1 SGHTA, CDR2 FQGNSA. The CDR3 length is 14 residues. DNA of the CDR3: TGTGCCAGCAGCTTCTACGGGCTAGGCAATGAGCAATTCTTC. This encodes CASSFYGLGNEQFF.

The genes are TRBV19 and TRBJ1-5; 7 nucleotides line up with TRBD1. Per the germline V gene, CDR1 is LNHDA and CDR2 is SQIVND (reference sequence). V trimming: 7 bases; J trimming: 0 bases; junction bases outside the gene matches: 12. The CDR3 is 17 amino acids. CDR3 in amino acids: CASNPTGARYSNQPQHF. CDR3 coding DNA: TGTGCCAGTAACCCCACAGGGGCGAGATATAGCAATCAGCCCCAGCATTTT.

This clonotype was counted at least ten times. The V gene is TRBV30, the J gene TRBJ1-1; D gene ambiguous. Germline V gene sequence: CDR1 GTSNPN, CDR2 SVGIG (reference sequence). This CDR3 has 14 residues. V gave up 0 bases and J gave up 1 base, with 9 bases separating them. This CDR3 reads CAWSVWAANTEAFF. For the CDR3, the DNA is TGTGCCTGGAGTGTATGGGCGGCGAACACTGAAGCTTTCTTT.

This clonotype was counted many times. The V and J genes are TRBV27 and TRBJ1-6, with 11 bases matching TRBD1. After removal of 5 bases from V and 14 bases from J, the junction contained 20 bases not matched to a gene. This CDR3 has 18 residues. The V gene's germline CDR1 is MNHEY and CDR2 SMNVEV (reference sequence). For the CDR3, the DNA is TGTGCCAGCAGTCCCAGCCCAGGACAGGGGGCATTTCCGTTTACCCTCCACTTT. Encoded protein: CASSPSPGQGAFPFTLHF.